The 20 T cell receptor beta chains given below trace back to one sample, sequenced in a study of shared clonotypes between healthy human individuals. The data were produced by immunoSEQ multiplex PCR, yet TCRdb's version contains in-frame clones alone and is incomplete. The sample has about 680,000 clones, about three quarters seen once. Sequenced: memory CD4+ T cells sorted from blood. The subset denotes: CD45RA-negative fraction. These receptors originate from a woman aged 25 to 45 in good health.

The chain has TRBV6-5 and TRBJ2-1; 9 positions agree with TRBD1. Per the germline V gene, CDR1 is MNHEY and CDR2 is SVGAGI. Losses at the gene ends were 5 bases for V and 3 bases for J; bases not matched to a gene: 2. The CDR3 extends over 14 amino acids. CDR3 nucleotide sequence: TGTGCCAGCAGTACAGGGGGCCTCTACAATGAGCAGTTCTTC. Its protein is CASSTGGLYNEQFF.

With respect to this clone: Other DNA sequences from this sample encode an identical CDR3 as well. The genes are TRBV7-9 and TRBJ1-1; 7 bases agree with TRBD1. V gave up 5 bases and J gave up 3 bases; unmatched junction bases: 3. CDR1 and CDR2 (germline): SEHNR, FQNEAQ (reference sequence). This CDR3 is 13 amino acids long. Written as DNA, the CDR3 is TGTGCCAGCAGCCGGGACAGAGACACTGAAGCTTTCTTT. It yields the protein CASSRDRDTEAFF. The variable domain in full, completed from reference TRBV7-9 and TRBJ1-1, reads DTGVSQNPRHKITKRGQNVTFRCDPISEHNRLYWYRQTLGQGPEFLTYFQNEAQLEKSRLLSDRFSAERPKGSFSTLEIQRTEQGDSAMYLCASSRDRDTEAFFGQGTRLTVV.

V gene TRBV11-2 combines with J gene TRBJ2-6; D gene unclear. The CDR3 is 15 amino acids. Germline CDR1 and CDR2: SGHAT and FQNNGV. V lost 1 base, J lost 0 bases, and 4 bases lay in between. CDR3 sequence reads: CASSLVSSGANVLTF. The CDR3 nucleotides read TGTGCCAGCAGCTTAGTAAGCTCTGGGGCCAACGTCCTGACTTTC. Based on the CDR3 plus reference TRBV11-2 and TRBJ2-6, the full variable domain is EAGVAQSPRYKIIEKRQSVAFWCNPISGHATLYWYQQILGQGPKLLIQFQNNGVVDDSQLPKDRFSAERLKGVDSTLKIQPAKLEDSAVYLCASSLVSSGANVLTFGAGSRLTVL.

The DNA for the CDR3 is TGTGCCAGCAGCTTGGAGTCGGGAGGGGCTAGCTCCTACAATGAGCAGTTCTTC. Encoded protein: CASSLESGGASSYNEQFF. The chain recombines TRBV5-4 with TRBJ2-1, with 8 positions matching TRBD2. The V gene end was trimmed by 0 bases and the J gene end by 0 bases; junction bases not matched to a gene: 8. Germline CDR1 and CDR2: SGHNT and YYREEE (reference sequence). The CDR3 spans 18 residues.

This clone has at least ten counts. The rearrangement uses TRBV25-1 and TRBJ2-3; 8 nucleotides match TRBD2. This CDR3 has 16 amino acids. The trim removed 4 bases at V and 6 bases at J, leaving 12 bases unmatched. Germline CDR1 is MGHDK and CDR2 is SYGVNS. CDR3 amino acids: CASSGAGSGGRDTQYF. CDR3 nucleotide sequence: TGTGCCAGCAGTGGAGCGGGGAGCGGCGGGAGGGATACGCAGTATTTT.

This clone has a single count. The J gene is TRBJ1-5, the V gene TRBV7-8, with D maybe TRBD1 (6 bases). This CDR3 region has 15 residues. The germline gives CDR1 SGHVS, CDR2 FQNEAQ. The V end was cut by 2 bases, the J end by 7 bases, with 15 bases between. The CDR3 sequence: CASSLTGGETQPQHF. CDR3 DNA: TGTGCCAGCAGCTTAACCGGGGGCGAGACGCAGCCCCAGCATTTT.

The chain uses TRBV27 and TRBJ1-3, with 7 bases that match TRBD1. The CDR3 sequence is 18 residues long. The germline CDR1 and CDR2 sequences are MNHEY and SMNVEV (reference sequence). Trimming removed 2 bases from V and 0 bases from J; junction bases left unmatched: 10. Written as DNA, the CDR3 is TGTGCCAGCAGTTTACGCACCCCAGGGGGATCCTCTGGAAACACCATATATTTT. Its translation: CASSLRTPGGSSGNTIYF.

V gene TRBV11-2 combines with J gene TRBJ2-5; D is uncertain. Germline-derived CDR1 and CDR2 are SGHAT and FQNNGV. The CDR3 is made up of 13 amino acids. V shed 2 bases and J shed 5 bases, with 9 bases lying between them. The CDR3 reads CASSLTGTETQYF. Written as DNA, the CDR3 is TGTGCCAGCAGCTTAACGGGCACGGAGACCCAGTACTTC.

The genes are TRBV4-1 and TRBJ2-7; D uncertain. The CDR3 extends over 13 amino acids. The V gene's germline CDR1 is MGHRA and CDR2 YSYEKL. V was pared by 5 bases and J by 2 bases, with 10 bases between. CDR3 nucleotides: TGCGCCAGCAGCGACCCAACTACCTACGAGCAGTACTTC. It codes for CASSDPTTYEQYF.

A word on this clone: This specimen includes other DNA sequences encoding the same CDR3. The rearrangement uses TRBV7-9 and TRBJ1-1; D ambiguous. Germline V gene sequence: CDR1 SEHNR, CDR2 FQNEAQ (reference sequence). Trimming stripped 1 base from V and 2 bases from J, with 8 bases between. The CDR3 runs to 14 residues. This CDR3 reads CASSLDRGNTEAFF. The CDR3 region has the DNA TGTGCCAGCAGCTTAGACAGAGGAAACACTGAAGCTTTCTTT.

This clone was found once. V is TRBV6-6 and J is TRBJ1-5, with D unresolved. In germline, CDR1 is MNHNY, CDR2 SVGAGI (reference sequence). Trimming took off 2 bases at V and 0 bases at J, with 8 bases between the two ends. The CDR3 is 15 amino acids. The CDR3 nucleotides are TGTGCCAGCAGTTACGCGGCGGATAGCAATCAGCCCCAGCATTTT. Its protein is CASSYAADSNQPQHF.

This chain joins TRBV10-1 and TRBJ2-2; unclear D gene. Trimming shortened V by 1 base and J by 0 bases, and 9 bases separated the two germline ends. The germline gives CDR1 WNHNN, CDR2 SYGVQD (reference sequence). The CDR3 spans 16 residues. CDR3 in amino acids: CASSELAGSNTGELFF. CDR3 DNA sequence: TGCGCCAGCAGTGAGTTGGCCGGCTCGAACACCGGGGAGCTGTTTTTT.

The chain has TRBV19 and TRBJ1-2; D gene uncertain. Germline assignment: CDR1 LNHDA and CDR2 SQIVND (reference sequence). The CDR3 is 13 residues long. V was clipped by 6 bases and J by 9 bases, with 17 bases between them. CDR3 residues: CASRRPDLGSYTF. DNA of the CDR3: TGTGCCAGTAGACGACCCGACCTGGGCAGCTACACCTTC.

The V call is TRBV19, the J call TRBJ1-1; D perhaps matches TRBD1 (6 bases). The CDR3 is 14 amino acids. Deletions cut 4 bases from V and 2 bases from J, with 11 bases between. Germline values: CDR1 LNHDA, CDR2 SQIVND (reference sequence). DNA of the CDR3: TGTGCCAGTAGTAGAGGGGGGGCCAACACTGAAGCTTTCTTT. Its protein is CASSRGGANTEAFF.

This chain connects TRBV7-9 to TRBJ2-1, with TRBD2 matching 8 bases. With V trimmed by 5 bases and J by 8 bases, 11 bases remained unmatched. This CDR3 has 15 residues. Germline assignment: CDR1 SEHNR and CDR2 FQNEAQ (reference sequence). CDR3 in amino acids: CASSRPGLVSHEQFF. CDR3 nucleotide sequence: TGTGCCAGCAGCCGGCCGGGACTAGTTAGTCATGAGCAGTTCTTC.

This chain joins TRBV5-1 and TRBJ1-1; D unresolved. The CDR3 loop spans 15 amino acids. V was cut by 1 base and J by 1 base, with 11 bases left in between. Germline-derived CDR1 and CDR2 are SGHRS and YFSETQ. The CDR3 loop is CASSLWSEQNTEAFF. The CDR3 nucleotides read TGCGCCAGCAGCTTGTGGTCGGAGCAGAACACTGAAGCTTTCTTT.

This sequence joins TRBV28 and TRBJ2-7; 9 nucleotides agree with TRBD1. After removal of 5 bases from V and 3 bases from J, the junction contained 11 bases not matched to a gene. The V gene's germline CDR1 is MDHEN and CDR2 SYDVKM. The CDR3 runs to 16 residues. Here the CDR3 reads CASSNPGTGIFYEQYF. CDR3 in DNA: TGTGCCAGCAGTAACCCCGGGACAGGGATATTCTACGAGCAGTACTTC.

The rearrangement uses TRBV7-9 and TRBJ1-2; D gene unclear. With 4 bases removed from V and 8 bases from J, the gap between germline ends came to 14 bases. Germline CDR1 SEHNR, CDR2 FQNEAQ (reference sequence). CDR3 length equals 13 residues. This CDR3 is CASSSDPRGGYTF. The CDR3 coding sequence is TGTGCCAGCAGCTCAGACCCACGAGGGGGCTACACCTTC.

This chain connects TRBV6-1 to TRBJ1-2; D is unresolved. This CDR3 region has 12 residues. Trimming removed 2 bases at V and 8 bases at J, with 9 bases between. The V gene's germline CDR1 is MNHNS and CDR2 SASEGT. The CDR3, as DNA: TGTGCCAGCAGTGAACTTCCTACCGGCTACACCTTC. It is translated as CASSELPTGYTF.

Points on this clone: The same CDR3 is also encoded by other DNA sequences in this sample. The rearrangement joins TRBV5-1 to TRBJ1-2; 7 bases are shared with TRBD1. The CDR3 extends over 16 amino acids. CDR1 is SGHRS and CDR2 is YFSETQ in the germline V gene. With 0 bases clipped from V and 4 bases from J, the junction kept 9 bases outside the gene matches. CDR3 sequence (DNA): TGCGCCAGCAGCTTGGGAGACAGGGATTCCCCCTATGGCTACACCTTC. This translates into CASSLGDRDSPYGYTF.